Listed here is a single TCR beta chain. This may be a read error: a much more frequent sequence differs by one nucleotide. TCRdb called the PCR reads again in MiXCR, with one record for every CDR3 protein. The data hold some 320,000 distinct CDR3 sequences, with about a fifth observed a single time. The source of the sample is a study of molecular identifiers for immune sequencing clone quantification. This clonotype originated in a human donor in good health. Some libraries in this study had Jurkat cell RNA spiked in. Sequenced: naive CD8+ T cells from blood, with Jurkat cell RNA spiked in. The subset: FACS-sorted CD8+CD4-CCR7+CD45RA+ naive T cells.

CDR3 sequence: CASSYTTKTKNIQYF. The CDR3, as DNA: TGTGCCAGCAGTTACACGACGAAAACCAAAAACATTCAGTACTTC. The rearrangement links TRBV6-2 or TRBV6-3 to TRBJ2-4; D call uncertain. Per the germline V gene, CDR1 is MNHEY and CDR2 is SVGEGT. The CDR3 spans 15 residues. Trimming stripped 2 bases from V and 2 bases from J, with 10 bases between.